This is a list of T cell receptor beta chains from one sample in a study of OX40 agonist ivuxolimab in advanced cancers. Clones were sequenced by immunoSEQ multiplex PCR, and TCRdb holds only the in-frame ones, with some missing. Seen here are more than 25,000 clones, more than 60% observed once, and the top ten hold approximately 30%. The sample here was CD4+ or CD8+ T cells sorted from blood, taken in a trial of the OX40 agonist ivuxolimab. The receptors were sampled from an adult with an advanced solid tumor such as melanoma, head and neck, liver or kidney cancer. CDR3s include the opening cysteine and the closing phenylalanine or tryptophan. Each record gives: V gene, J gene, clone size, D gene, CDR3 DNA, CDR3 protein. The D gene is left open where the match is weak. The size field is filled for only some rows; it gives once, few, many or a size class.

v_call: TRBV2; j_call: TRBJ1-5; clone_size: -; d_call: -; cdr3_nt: TGTGCCAGCAGTGACGCTCTGGGGAGGGTAGGGAACCAGCCCCAGCATTTT; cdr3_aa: CASSDALGRVGNQPQHF
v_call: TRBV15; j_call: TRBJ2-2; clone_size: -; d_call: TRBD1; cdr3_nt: TGTGCCACCAGCAGAGGGACAGGGGACACCGGGGAGCTGTTTTTT; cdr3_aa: CATSRGTGDTGELFF
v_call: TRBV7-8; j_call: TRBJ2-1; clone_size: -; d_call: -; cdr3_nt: TGTGCCAGCAGCTTATTGTCAGGGGGGAAGTACAATGAGCAGTTCTTC; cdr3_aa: CASSLLSGGKYNEQFF
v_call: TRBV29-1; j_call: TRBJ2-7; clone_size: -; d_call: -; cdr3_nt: TGCAGCGTCCGTAATGGGGTGGAGCAGTACTTC; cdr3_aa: CSVRNGVEQYF
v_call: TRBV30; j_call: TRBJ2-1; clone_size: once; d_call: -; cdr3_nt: TGTGCCTGGAGTTTGGACCGAGAGCAGTTCTTC; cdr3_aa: CAWSLDREQFF
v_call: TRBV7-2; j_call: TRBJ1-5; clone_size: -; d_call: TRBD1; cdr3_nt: TGTGCCAGCAGCTTAGAGACAGGGAGAAATCAGCCCCAGCATTTT; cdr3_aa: CASSLETGRNQPQHF
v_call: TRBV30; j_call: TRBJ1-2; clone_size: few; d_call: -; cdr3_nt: TGTGCCTGGAGTGAAATATACAGGGTCCCCTATGGCTACACCTTC; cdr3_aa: CAWSEIYRVPYGYTF
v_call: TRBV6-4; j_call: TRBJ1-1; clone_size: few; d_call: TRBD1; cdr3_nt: TGTGCCAGGGAACAGGGGGCGCACACTGAAGCTTTCTTT; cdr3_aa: CAREQGAHTEAFF
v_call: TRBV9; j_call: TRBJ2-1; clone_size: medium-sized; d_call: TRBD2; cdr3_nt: TGTGCCAGCAGCCCAAGAGGGGGACTAGCGGGAAGGACAAATGAGCAGTTCTTC; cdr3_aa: CASSPRGGLAGRTNEQFF
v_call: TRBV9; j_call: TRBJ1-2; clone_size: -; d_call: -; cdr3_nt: TGTGCCAGCAGCGTAGGTCACTCTTCTAACTATGGCTACACCTTC; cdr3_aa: CASSVGHSSNYGYTF
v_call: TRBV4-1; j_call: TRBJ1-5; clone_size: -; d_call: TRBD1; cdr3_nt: TGCGCCAGCAGCCAATTCGGACAGGGAGGCAATCAGCCCCAGCATTTT; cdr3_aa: CASSQFGQGGNQPQHF
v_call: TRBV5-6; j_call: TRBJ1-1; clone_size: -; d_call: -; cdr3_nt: TGTGCCAGCAGTGTAGCACGGCAGAACACTGAAGCTTTCTTT; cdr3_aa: CASSVARQNTEAFF
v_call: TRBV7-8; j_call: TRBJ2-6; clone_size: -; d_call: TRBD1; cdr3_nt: TGTGCCAGCAGCTTAGGGGACAGCCAGTGGGCCAACGTCCTGACTTTC; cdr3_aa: CASSLGDSQWANVLTF
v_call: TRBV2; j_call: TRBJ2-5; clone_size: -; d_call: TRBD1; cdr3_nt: TGTGCCAGCGGGACAGGGCGAATCGAGACCCAGTACTTC; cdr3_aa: CASGTGRIETQYF
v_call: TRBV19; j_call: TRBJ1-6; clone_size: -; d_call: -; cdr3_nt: TGTGCCACCAAGAAGCGGGATTATAATTCACCCCTCCACTTT; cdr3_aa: CATKKRDYNSPLHF
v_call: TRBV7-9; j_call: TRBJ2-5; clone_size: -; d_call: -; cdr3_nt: TGTGCCAGCAGCTCGAGCGAGCAAGAGACCCAGTACTTC; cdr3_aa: CASSSSEQETQYF
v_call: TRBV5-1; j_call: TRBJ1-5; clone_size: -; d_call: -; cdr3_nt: TGCGCCAGCAGCTTGTGGGGGGCACAGAATCAGCCCCAGCATTTT; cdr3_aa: CASSLWGAQNQPQHF
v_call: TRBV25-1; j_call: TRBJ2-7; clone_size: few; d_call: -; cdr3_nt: TGTGCCAGCAAACCCTCAGGGACGTCCCCCTACGAGCAGTACTTC; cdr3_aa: CASKPSGTSPYEQYF
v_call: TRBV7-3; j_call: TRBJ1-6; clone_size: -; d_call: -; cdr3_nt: TGTGCCAGCAGCTTAGACAGCTCCTATAATTCACCCCTCCACTTT; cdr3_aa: CASSLDSSYNSPLHF
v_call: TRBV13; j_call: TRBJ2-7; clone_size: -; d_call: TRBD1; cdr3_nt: TGTGCCAGCAGCTCCCCCGGGACAGGCTACGAGCAGTACTTC; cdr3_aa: CASSSPGTGYEQYF
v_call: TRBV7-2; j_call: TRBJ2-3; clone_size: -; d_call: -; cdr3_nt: TGTGCCAGCAGGCGGGAAGTGGGCTCAGATACGCAGTATTTT; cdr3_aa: CASRREVGSDTQYF
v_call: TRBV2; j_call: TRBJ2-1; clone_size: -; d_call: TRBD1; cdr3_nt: TGTGCCAGCAGGAGGGACAGGTCCAATGAGCAGTTCTTC; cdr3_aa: CASRRDRSNEQFF